This T cell receptor (beta chain) was sequenced during a study of blood T cells in healthy people across ages. Primers used in a second PCR of roughly 6 to 11 cycles were a sample-barcoded 5' primer and a J-beta primer mix. TCRdb re-analysed the 5' RACE reads in MiXCR, keeping a single row per CDR3 protein. The sample lists around 900,000 distinct CDR3 sequences, more than 25% occurring once. Germline-derived CDR1 and CDR2 are SGHNT and YENEEA. V shed 5 bases, J shed 8 bases, and the junction held 9 bases outside the gene matches. The CDR3 runs 15 residues. About this clonotype: Its cognate antigen is unknown.

Study-level findings and limits: A strong correlation between TCR beta diversity and naive T cell percentage was seen.

Sequencing used blood. The source of this sequence is a woman of 80 years or more in good health. The chain couples TRBV11-3 to TRBJ2-2; 9 bases fit TRBD1. The chain's CDR3 is CASSPTQGASGELFF. The DNA for the CDR3 is TGTGCCAGCAGCCCAACACAGGGGGCTTCGGGGGAGCTGTTTTTT.